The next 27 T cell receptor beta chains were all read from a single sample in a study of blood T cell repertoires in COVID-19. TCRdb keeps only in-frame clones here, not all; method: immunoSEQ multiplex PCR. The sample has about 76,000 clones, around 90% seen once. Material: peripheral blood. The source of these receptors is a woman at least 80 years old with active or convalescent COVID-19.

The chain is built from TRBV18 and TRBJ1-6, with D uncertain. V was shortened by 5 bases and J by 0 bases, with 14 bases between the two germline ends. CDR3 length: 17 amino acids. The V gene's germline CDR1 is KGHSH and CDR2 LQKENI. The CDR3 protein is CASSFAEASSYNSPLHF. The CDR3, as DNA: TGTGCCAGCTCATTCGCAGAGGCAAGCTCCTATAATTCACCCCTCCACTTT.

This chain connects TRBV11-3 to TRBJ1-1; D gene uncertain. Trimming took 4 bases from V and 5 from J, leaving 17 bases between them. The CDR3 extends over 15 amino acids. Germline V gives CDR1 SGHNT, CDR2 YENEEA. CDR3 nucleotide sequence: TGTGCCAGCAGCTCCCCCATCAGGTGGACTACTGAAGCTTTCTTT. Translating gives CASSSPIRWTTEAFF.

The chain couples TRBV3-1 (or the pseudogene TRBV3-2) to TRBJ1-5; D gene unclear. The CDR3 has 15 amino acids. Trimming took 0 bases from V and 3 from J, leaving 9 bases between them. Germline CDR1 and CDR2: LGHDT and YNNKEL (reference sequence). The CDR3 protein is CASSQDRRHNQPQHF. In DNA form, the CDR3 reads TGTGCCAGCAGCCAAGATAGGCGGCACAATCAGCCCCAGCATTTT.

The CDR3 reads CASSLTQGARGYTF. In DNA, the CDR3 is TGTGCCAGCAGCTTAACACAGGGGGCTCGAGGCTACACCTTC. The genes are TRBV7-6 and TRBJ1-2, with TRBD1 matching over 9 bases. This CDR3 region has 14 residues. CDR1 and CDR2 (germline): SGHVS, FNYEAQ. The V and J ends lost 2 bases and 8 bases, in that order; junction bases with no gene match: 6.

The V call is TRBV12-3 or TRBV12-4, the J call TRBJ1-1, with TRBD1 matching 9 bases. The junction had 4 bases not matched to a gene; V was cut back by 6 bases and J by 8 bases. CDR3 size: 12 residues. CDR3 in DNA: TGTGCCAGCAGCAAGACAGGGGGAGAAGCTTTCTTT. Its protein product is CASSKTGGEAFF.

CDR3 bases: TGTGCCAGCAGTGAGATGACAGGGCCCAACTATGGCTACACCTTC. It is translated as CASSEMTGPNYGYTF. V gene TRBV6-1 combines with J gene TRBJ1-2, with 7 bases that match TRBD1. Trimming at V came to 3 bases and at J to 2 bases, leaving 6 bases not matched to a gene. Germline-derived CDR1 and CDR2 are MNHNS and SASEGT. The CDR3 extends over 15 amino acids.

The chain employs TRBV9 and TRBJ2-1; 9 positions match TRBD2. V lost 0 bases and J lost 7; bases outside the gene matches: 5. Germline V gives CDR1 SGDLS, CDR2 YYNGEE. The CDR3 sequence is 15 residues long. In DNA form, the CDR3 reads TGTGCCAGCAGCGTAGCTAGCGGGGTTGTTAATGAGCAGTTCTTC. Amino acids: CASSVASGVVNEQFF. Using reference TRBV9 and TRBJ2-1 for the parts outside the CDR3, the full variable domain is DSGVTQTPKHLITATGQRVTLRCSPRSGDLSVYWYQQSLDQGLQFLIQYYNGEERAKGNILERFSAQQFPDLHSELNLSSLELGDSALYFCASSVASGVVNEQFFGPGTRLTVL.

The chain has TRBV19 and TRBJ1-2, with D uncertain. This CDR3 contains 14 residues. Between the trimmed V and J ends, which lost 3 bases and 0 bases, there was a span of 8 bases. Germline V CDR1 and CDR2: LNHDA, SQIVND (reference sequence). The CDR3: CASSITGTNYGYTF. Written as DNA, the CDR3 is TGTGCCAGTAGTATTACGGGTACTAACTATGGCTACACCTTC.

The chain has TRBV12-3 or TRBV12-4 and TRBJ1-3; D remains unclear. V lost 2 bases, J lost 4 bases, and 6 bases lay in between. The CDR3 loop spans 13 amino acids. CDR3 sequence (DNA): TGTGCCAGCAGTTTAACTCGGGGAAACACCATATATTTT. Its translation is CASSLTRGNTIYF.

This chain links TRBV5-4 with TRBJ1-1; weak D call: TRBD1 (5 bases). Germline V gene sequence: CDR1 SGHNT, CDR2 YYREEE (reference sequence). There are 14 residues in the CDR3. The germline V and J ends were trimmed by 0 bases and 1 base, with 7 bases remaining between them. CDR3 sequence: CASSLAQGNTEAFF. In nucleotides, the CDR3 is TGTGCCAGCAGCTTGGCTCAGGGGAACACTGAAGCTTTCTTT. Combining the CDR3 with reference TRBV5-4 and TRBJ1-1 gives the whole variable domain ETGVTQSPTHLIKTRGQQVTLRCSSQSGHNTVSWYQQALGQGPQFIFQYYREEENGRGNFPPRFSGLQFPNYSSELNVNALELDDSALYLCASSLAQGNTEAFFGQGTRLTVV.

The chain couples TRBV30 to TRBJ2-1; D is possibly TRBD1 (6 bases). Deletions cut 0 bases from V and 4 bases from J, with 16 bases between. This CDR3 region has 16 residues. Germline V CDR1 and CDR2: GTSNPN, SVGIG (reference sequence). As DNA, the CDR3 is TGTGCCTGGAGTGTACCTTGGTCAGGGGATTACAATGAGCAGTTCTTC. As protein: CAWSVPWSGDYNEQFF.

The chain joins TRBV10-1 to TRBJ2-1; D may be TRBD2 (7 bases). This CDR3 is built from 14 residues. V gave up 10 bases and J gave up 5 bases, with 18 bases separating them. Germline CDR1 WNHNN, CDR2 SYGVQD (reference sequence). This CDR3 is CATVGGGRDNEQFF. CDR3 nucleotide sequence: TGCGCCACCGTAGGGGGGGGGAGGGACAATGAGCAGTTCTTC.

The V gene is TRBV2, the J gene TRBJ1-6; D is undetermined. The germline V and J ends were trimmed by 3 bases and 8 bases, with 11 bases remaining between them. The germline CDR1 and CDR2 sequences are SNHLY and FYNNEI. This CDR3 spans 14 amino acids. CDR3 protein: CASSESARDSPLHF. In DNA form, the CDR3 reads TGTGCCAGCAGTGAGTCCGCGAGGGATTCACCCCTCCACTTT. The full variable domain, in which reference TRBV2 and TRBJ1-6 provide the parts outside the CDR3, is EPEVTQTPSHQVTQMGQEVILRCVPISNHLYFYWYRQILGQKVEFLVSFYNNEISEKSEIFDDQFSVERPDGSNFTLKIRSTKLEDSAMYFCASSESARDSPLHFGNGTRLTVT.

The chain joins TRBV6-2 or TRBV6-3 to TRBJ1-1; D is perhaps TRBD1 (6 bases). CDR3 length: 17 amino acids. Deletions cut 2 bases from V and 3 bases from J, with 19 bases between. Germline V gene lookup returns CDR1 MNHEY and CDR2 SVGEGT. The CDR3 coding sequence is TGTGCCAGCAGTTACCTCCTATGGGCAGGGGCGGACACTGAAGCTTTCTTT. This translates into CASSYLLWAGADTEAFF.

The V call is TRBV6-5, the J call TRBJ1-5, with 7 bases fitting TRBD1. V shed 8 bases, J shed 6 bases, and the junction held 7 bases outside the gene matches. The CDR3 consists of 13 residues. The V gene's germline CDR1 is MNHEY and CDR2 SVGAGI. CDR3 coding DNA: TGTGCCAGCGTCGAGACAGGGTCTCAGCCCCAGCATTTT. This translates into CASVETGSQPQHF.

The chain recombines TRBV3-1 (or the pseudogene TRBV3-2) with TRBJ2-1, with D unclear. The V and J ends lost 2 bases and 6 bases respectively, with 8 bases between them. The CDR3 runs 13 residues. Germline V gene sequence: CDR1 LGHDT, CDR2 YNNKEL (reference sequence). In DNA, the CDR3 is TGTGCCAGCAGCCAAAGTCACAGCAATGAGCAGTTCTTC. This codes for CASSQSHSNEQFF.

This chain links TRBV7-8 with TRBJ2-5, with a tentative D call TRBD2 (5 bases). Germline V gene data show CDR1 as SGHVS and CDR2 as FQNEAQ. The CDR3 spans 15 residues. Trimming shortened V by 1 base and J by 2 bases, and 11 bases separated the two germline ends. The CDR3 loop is CASSLDGGFQETQYF. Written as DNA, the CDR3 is TGTGCCAGCAGCTTAGATGGAGGTTTTCAAGAGACCCAGTACTTC.

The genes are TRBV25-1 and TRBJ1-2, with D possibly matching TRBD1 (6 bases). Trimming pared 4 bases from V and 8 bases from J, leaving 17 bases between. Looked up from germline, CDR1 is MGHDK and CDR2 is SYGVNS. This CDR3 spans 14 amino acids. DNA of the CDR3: TGTGCCAGCAGTGCCCTACAGGGCTTGCGGGGCTACACCTTC. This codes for CASSALQGLRGYTF.

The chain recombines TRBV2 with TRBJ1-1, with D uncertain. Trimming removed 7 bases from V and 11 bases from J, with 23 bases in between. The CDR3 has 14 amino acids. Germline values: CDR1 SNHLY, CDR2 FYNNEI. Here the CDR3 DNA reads TGTGCCAGCATCCCCGGGTGGAATCAAGTTTACGCTTTCTTT. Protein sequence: CASIPGWNQVYAFF.

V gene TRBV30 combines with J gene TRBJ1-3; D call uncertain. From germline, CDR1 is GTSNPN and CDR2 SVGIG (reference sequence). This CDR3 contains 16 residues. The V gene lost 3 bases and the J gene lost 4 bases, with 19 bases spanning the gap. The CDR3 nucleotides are TGTGCCTGGAGGGTCCCCGGGATACCTGCCGGAAACACCATATATTTT. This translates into CAWRVPGIPAGNTIYF.

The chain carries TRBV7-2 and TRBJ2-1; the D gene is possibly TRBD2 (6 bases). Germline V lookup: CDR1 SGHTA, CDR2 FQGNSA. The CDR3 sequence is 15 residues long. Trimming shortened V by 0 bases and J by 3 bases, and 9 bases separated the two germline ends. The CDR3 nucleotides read TGTGCCAGCAGCTTAGCGCTGACTAGCTACAATGAGCAGTTCTTC. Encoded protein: CASSLALTSYNEQFF.

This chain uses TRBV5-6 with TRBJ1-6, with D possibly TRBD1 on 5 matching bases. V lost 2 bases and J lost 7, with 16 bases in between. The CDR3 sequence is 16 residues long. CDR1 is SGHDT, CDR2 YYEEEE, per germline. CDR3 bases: TGTGCCAGCAGCTTTCGCCCACAGCAGGGAAATTCACCCCTCCACTTT. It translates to CASSFRPQQGNSPLHF. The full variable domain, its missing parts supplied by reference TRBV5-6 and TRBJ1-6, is DAGVTQSPTHLIKTRGQQVTLRCSPKSGHDTVSWYQQALGQGPQFIFQYYEEEERQRGNFPDRFSGHQFPNYSSELNVNALLLGDSALYLCASSFRPQQGNSPLHFGNGTRLTVT.

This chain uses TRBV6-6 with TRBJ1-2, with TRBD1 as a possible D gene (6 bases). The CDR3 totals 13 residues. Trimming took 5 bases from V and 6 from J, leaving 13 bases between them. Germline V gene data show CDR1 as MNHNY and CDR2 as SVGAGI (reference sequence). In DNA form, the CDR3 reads TGTGCCAGCAGTCCTCAGGGGAGTAATGGCTACACCTTC. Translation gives CASSPQGSNGYTF.

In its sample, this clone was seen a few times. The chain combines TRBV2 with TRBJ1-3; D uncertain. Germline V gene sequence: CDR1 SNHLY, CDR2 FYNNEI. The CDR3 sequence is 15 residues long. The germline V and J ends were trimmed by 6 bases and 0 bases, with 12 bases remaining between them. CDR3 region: CASSLDTSSGNTIYF. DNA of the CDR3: TGTGCCAGCAGCCTAGATACGTCCTCTGGAAACACCATATATTTT. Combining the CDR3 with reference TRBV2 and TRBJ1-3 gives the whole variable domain EPEVTQTPSHQVTQMGQEVILRCVPISNHLYFYWYRQILGQKVEFLVSFYNNEISEKSEIFDDQFSVERPDGSNFTLKIRSTKLEDSAMYFCASSLDTSSGNTIYFGEGSWLTVV.

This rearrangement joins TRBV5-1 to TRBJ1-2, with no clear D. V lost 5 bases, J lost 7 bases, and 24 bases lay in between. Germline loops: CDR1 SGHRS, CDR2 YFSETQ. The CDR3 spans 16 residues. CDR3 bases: TGCGCCAGCAGGGGCGGGCAGGACGCCCAACGATTTGGCTACACCTTC. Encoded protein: CASRGGQDAQRFGYTF.

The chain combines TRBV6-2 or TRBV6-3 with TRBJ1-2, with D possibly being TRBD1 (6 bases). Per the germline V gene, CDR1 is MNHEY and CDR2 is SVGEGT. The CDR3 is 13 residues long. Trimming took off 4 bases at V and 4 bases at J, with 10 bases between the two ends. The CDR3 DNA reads TGTGCCAGCAGTTCACAGGGTCCCTATGGCTACACCTTC. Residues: CASSSQGPYGYTF.

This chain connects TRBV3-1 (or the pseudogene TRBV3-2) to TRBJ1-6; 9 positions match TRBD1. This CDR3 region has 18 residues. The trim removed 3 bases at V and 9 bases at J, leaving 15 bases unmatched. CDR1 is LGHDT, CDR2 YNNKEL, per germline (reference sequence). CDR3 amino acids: CASSHQRPSTGGSSPLHF. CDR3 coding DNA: TGTGCCAGCAGCCACCAAAGACCATCGACAGGGGGAAGTTCACCCCTCCACTTT.